The rows below give T cell receptor beta chains drawn from one sample of a study of blood T cells in healthy people across ages. Via MiXCR, TCRdb re-called the 5' RACE reads, giving one row per CDR3 protein. The sample has roughly 860,000 distinct CDR3 sequences, less than 80% seen once. Source material: blood. The receptors derive from a man aged 25 to 45 in good health. Each CDR3 is given with its conserved first and last residue. Each record gives: V gene, J gene, D gene, clone size, CDR3 protein, CDR3 DNA. A D gene is named only where the DNA matches it firmly. The size of a clone is reported for some rows only, either as once, few or many, or as a class for expanded clones.

V gene: TRBV20-1
J gene: TRBJ1-1
D gene: TRBD1
clone size: NA
CDR3 protein: CSPSAGGGYTEAFF
CDR3 DNA: TGCAGTCCTTCGGCAGGGGGCGGGTACACTGAAGCTTTCTTT

V gene: TRBV10-3
J gene: TRBJ2-5
D gene: NA
clone size: NA
CDR3 protein: CAIKSVQETQYF
CDR3 DNA: TGTGCCATCAAGAGCGTCCAAGAGACCCAGTACTTC

V gene: TRBV5-1
J gene: TRBJ2-5
D gene: TRBD2
clone size: NA
CDR3 protein: CASSLGALAGDETQYF
CDR3 DNA: TGCGCCAGCAGCTTGGGGGCTCTAGCGGGGGACGAGACCCAGTACTTC

V gene: TRBV11-2
J gene: TRBJ2-7
D gene: NA
clone size: NA
CDR3 protein: CASSPRVRATYEQYF
CDR3 DNA: TGTGCCAGCAGCCCAAGGGTACGGGCCACCTACGAGCAGTACTTC

V gene: TRBV12-3/TRBV12-4
J gene: TRBJ2-7
D gene: TRBD2
clone size: few
CDR3 protein: CASSGGGVLYEQYF
CDR3 DNA: TGTGCCAGCAGTGGCGGGGGGGTCCTCTACGAGCAGTACTTC

V gene: TRBV7-3
J gene: TRBJ2-7
D gene: NA
clone size: NA
CDR3 protein: CASSSTTRNNEQYF
CDR3 DNA: TGTGCCAGCAGCTCCACTACAAGAAACAATGAGCAGTACTTC

V gene: TRBV6-1
J gene: TRBJ2-1
D gene: TRBD1
clone size: once
CDR3 protein: CASRAGQGNNNEQFF
CDR3 DNA: TGTGCCAGCAGAGCGGGACAGGGCAACAACAATGAGCAGTTCTTC

V gene: TRBV6-2/TRBV6-3
J gene: TRBJ2-1
D gene: TRBD2
clone size: few
CDR3 protein: CASNPGTSRSEQFF
CDR3 DNA: TGTGCCAGCAATCCCGGGACTAGCAGGTCTGAGCAGTTCTTC

V gene: TRBV7-8
J gene: TRBJ2-1
D gene: NA
clone size: NA
CDR3 protein: CASSLERGPYNEQFF
CDR3 DNA: TGTGCCAGCAGCTTAGAGAGGGGCCCTTACAATGAGCAGTTCTTC

V gene: TRBV12-3/TRBV12-4
J gene: TRBJ2-1
D gene: TRBD2
clone size: few
CDR3 protein: CASSIPGLAGGPFNEQFF
CDR3 DNA: TGTGCCAGCAGTATTCCGGGACTAGCGGGGGGACCCTTCAATGAGCAGTTCTTC

V gene: TRBV5-5
J gene: TRBJ2-1
D gene: NA
clone size: NA
CDR3 protein: CASSSVLNEQFF
CDR3 DNA: TGTGCCAGCAGCTCGGTGTTGAATGAGCAGTTCTTC

V gene: TRBV15
J gene: TRBJ2-3
D gene: NA
clone size: few
CDR3 protein: CATSRAGDGTDTQYF
CDR3 DNA: TGTGCCACCAGCAGAGCAGGGGATGGCACAGATACGCAGTATTTT

V gene: TRBV12-3/TRBV12-4
J gene: TRBJ1-5
D gene: NA
clone size: few
CDR3 protein: CASSPGLGNQPQHF
CDR3 DNA: TGTGCCAGCAGCCCAGGGTTAGGTAATCAGCCCCAGCATTTT

V gene: TRBV7-2
J gene: TRBJ1-5
D gene: NA
clone size: NA
CDR3 protein: CASSLNKNQPQHF
CDR3 DNA: TGTGCCAGCAGCTTAAACAAGAATCAGCCCCAGCATTTT

V gene: TRBV20-1
J gene: TRBJ2-7
D gene: TRBD1
clone size: NA
CDR3 protein: CSVPGTVVYEQYF
CDR3 DNA: TGCAGTGTGCCCGGGACAGTCGTCTACGAGCAGTACTTC

V gene: TRBV20-1
J gene: TRBJ2-5
D gene: NA
clone size: NA
CDR3 protein: CSARGRSEEQYF
CDR3 DNA: TGCAGTGCTAGAGGGCGATCGGAGGAGCAGTACTTC

V gene: TRBV5-1
J gene: TRBJ2-3
D gene: NA
clone size: few
CDR3 protein: CASSLERNTQYF
CDR3 DNA: TGCGCCAGCAGCTTGGAACGTAATACGCAGTATTTT

V gene: TRBV5-1
J gene: TRBJ2-1
D gene: TRBD1
clone size: NA
CDR3 protein: CASSREWTGHPYNEQFF
CDR3 DNA: TGCGCCAGCAGCCGGGAATGGACAGGGCACCCTTACAATGAGCAGTTCTTC

V gene: TRBV7-2
J gene: TRBJ2-1
D gene: NA
clone size: few
CDR3 protein: CASSLEGGTGEQFF
CDR3 DNA: TGTGCCAGCAGCTTAGAGGGCGGGACCGGTGAGCAGTTCTTC

V gene: TRBV6-2/TRBV6-3
J gene: TRBJ2-5
D gene: NA
clone size: few
CDR3 protein: CASSGAGRRKETQYF
CDR3 DNA: TGTGCCAGCAGTGGGGCGGGCAGACGTAAAGAGACCCAGTACTTC

V gene: TRBV20-1
J gene: TRBJ2-3
D gene: TRBD2
clone size: NA
CDR3 protein: CSKTSPGTDTQYF
CDR3 DNA: TGCAGTAAGACTAGCCCGGGCACAGATACGCAGTATTTT

V gene: TRBV2
J gene: TRBJ1-6
D gene: NA
clone size: NA
CDR3 protein: CASVGGKNPPLHF
CDR3 DNA: TGTGCCAGCGTCGGGGGGAAAAATCCACCCCTCCACTTT

V gene: TRBV6-2/TRBV6-3
J gene: TRBJ2-1
D gene: NA
clone size: NA
CDR3 protein: CASSLGCDEQFF
CDR3 DNA: TGTGCCAGCAGTTTGGGTTGTGATGAGCAGTTCTTC

V gene: TRBV24-1
J gene: TRBJ2-1
D gene: NA
clone size: NA
CDR3 protein: CATSDFRGGEQFF
CDR3 DNA: TGTGCCACCAGTGATTTCCGGGGAGGTGAGCAGTTCTTC

V gene: TRBV29-1
J gene: TRBJ2-7
D gene: NA
clone size: NA
CDR3 protein: CSAGDSPVEMEQYF
CDR3 DNA: TGCAGCGCGGGGGACTCCCCGGTTGAAATGGAGCAGTACTTC

V gene: TRBV29-1
J gene: TRBJ2-7
D gene: TRBD1
clone size: NA
CDR3 protein: CSVRGQGVHEQYF
CDR3 DNA: TGCAGCGTTAGGGGACAGGGGGTCCACGAGCAGTACTTC